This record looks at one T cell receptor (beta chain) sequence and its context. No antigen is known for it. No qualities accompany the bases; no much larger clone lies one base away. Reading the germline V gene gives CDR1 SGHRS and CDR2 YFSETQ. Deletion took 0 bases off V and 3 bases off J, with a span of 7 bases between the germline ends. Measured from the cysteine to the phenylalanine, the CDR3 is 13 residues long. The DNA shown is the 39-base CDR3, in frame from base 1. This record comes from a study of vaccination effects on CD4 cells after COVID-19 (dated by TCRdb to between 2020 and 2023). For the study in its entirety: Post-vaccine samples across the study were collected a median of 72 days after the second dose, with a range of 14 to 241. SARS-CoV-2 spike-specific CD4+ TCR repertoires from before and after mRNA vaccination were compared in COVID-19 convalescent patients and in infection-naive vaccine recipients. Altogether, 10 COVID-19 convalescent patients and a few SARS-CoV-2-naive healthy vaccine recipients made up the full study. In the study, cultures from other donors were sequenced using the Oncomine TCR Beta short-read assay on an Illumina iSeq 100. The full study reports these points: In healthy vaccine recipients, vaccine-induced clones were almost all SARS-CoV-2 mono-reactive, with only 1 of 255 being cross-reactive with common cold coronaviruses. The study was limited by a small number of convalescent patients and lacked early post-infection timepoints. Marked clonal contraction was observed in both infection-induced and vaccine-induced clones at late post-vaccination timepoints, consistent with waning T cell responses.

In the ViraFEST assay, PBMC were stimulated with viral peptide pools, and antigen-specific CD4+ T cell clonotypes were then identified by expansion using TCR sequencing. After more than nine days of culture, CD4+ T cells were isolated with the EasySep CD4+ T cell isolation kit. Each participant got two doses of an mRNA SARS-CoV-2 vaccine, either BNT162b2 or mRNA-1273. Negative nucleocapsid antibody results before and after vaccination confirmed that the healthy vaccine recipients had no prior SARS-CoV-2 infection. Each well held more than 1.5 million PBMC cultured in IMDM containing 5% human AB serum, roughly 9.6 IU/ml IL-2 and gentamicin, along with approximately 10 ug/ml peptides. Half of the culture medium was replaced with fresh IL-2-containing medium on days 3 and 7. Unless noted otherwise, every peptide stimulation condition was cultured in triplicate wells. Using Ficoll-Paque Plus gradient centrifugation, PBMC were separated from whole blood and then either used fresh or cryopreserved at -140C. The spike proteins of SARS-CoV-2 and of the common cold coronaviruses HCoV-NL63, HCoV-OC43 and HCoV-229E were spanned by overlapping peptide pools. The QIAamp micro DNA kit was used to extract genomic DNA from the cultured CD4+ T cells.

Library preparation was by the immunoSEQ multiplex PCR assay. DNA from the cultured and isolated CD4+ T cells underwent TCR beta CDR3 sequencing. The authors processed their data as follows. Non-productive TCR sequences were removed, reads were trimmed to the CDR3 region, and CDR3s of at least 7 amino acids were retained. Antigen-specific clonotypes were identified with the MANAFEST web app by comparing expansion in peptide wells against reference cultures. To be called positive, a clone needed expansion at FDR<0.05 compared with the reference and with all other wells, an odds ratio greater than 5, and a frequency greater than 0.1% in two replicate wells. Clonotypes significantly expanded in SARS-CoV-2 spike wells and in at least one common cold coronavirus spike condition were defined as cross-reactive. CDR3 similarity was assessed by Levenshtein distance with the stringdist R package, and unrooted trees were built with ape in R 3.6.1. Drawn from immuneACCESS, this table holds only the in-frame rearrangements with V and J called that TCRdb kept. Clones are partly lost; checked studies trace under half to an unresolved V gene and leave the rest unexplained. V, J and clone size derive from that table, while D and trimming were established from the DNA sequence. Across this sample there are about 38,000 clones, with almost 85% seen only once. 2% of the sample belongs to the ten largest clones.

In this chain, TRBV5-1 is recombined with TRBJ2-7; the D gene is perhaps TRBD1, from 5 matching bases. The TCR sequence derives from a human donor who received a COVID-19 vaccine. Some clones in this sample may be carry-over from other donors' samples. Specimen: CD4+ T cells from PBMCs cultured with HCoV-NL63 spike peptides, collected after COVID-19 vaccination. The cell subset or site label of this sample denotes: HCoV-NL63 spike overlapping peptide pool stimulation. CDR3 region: CASSLGQFYEQYF. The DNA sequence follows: TGCGCCAGCAGCTTGGGACAGTTCTACGAGCAGTACTTC.